The clone carrying this TCR beta chain was counted ten times or more. The CDR3 is 14 amino acids. CDR1 MNHEY and CDR2 SMNVEV come from the germline V gene (reference sequence). With 6 bases removed from V and 3 bases from J, the gap between germline ends came to 15 bases. During its preparation, the TCRbeta library received unique molecular identifiers. TCRdb redid the calling of the PCR reads with MiXCR, one entry per CDR3 protein. The sample contains 490,000 or so distinct CDR3 sequences, around an eighth of which appear only once. These data come from a study of T-cell reconstitution after alpha-beta-depleted transplantation in children.

The starting material was PBMCs from the stem cell graft donor, obtained from the stem cell graft. The genes are TRBV27 and TRBJ2-7, with D perhaps TRBD1 (6 bases). The sequence was collected from a human donor who donated a stem cell graft to a child with combined immunodeficiency. CDR3 DNA: TGTGCCAGCAGCCTAGGGGACACCTACTACGAGCAGTACTTC. Translating it yields CASSLGDTYYEQYF.